This T cell receptor beta chain was identified in a study of T-cell reconstitution after alpha-beta-depleted transplantation in children. Study findings and constraints: One year post-transplant, T-cell counts and diversity were largely derived from T cells produced anew.

Unique molecular identifiers were incorporated during preparation of the TCRbeta library. TCRdb used MiXCR to reprocess the PCR reads, holding one entry per CDR3 protein. This sample has about 420,000 distinct CDR3 sequences, with 15% to 20% found just once. This clonotype was observed at least ten times. The antigen is unknown. The CDR3 consists of 14 residues. Germline V gives CDR1 MGHDK, CDR2 SYGVNS. J lost 6 bases, V lost 7 bases, and 5 bases had no gene match. V is TRBV25-1 and J is TRBJ2-1; 11 bases agree with TRBD2. Sequenced here: PBMCs, mostly from graft donor cells, sampled 360 days after TCRalphabeta/CD19-depleted stem cell transplant. The TCR originated in a boy under two years old who had a stem cell transplant for Wiskott-Aldrich syndrome, so the T cells may come from the graft donor. The CDR3 DNA reads as TGTGCCAGCACCACTAGCGGGAGCCGCAATGAGCAGTTCTTC. Its protein is CASTTSGSRNEQFF.